The 4 T cell receptor beta chains below come from one sample, sequenced in a study of human T cells and chemical hapten exposure. TCRdb re-derived calls from the RACE reads in MiXCR, one entry per CDR3 protein. The data show some 400,000 distinct CDR3 sequences, roughly 4.8% seen once. Time point given: patch test 1, 2 weeks after DPC sensitization. The treatment: therapeutic diphenylcyclopropenone sensitization with weekly scalp DPC. Here the sequenced sample was whole blood, taken in connection with sensitization to the hapten diphenylcyclopropenone (DPC). These receptors were taken from a woman between 45 and 60 years old with alopecia areata. Some clones in this sample may be carry-over from other donors' samples.

This clonotype was picked up many times. The chain uses TRBV7-9 and TRBJ2-3; no clear D gene. This CDR3 has 16 amino acids. The germline V gene has CDR1 SEHNR and CDR2 FQNEAQ (reference sequence). V shed 5 bases and J shed 0 bases, with 15 bases lying between them. CDR3 sequence reads: CASSPSRNPSTDTQYF. The CDR3 nucleotides read TGTGCCAGCAGCCCCTCCCGGAACCCTAGCACAGATACGCAGTATTTT.

In this sample, this clonotype turned up many times. V gene TRBV5-1 combines with J gene TRBJ2-3; 7 bases are shared with TRBD2. Trimming removed 0 bases from V and 3 bases from J; junction bases left unmatched: 4. The CDR3 spans 15 residues. Germline values: CDR1 SGHRS, CDR2 YFSETQ. CDR3 nucleotides: TGCGCCAGCAGCTTGGCTGCGGGGGAAACAGATACGCAGTATTTT. Protein: CASSLAAGETDTQYF.

This clonotype was seen repeatedly, ten times or more. V and J are TRBV28 and TRBJ1-1; TRBD1 matches at 8 bases. J gave up 1 base and V 5 bases, and 6 bases lay outside the gene matches. Germline CDR1 MDHEN, CDR2 SYDVKM. The CDR3 is 15 residues long. DNA of the CDR3: TGTGCCAGCAGTCCACCGACAGGGGAGAACACTGAAGCTTTCTTT. Amino acid sequence: CASSPPTGENTEAFF.

This clonotype was observed many times. The genes are TRBV5-1 and TRBJ2-4, with D hard to call. This CDR3 spans 13 amino acids. Trimming took 4 bases from V and 2 from J, leaving 7 bases between them. The germline CDR1 and CDR2 sequences are SGHRS and YFSETQ. The CDR3 region is CASSLPSKNIQYF. In DNA form, the CDR3 reads TGCGCCAGCAGCCTTCCATCCAAAAACATTCAGTACTTC.